What follows is one TCR beta chain and its context. This entry is derived from a study of blood T cell repertoires in COVID-19. Study-wide background: The United States, Italy and Spain provided the acute and convalescent COVID-19 samples.

V lost 3 bases to trimming and J lost 0 bases, with 6 bases between them. This CDR3 spans 15 amino acids. CDR1 and CDR2 (germline): SNHLY, FYNNEI. The table came from immunoSEQ multiplex PCR; TCRdb's copy has only in-frame clones and leaves some out. The profile shows about 440,000 clones, 70% to 90% of them singletons. Seattle patients were enrolled during active infection and followed longitudinally. Sequenced input: peripheral blood. The chain employs TRBV2 and TRBJ2-6; D is unresolved. The sequence was collected from a woman between 45 and 65 years old with COVID-19, enrolled during active disease. DNA for the CDR3: TGTGCCAGCAGTGACGGAGACTCTGGGGCCAACGTCCTGACTTTC. This encodes CASSDGDSGANVLTF.